Given below is one T cell receptor beta chain in context. Its antigen is still unknown. This sample is drawn from a study of blood T cells in healthy people across ages. Study background: Template switching picked up about one barcoded beta molecule for each two T cells.

Findings and limits, study-wide: Aged donors had fewer naive CD4+ cells and lower diversity than long-lived donors.

Losses at the gene ends were 0 bases for V and 5 bases for J; bases not matched to a gene: 8. Per germline, CDR1 MGHRA and CDR2 YSYEKL. This CDR3 has 18 amino acids. Donors were healthy Caucasian individuals from Russia aged about 6 to 90. A second PCR of about 6 to 11 cycles used a sample-barcoded 5' primer and a J-beta primer mix. TCRdb reprocessed the 5' RACE reads with MiXCR, giving one entry per CDR3 protein. The table has 1 million or so distinct CDR3 sequences, 40% to 45% seen once. Sequenced sample: blood. The rearrangement joins TRBV4-1 to TRBJ2-4; TRBD2 agrees at 12 bases. This clonotype was obtained from a woman aged 55-69 years in good health. As DNA, the CDR3 is TGCGCCAGCAGCCAAGATGGGCGACCTAGCGGGAGGGAAAACATTCAGTACTTC. Residues: CASSQDGRPSGRENIQYF.